The 22 T cell receptor beta chains below all came from one sample that was sequenced in a study of cytomegalovirus exposure and HLA in healthy donors. PCR involved 60 Vbeta and 13 Jbeta primers. Clones were read by immunoSEQ multiplex PCR, and TCRdb kept only the in-frame ones, dropping some. Found here are some 83,000 clones; the top ten clones hold 1.1%. Sequencing input: PBMCs. The receptors were sampled from a woman younger than 45 in good health and CMV-seronegative.

This chain connects TRBV18 to TRBJ2-3; 14 bases agree with TRBD2. CDR1 KGHSH and CDR2 LQKENI come from the germline V gene. There are 15 residues in the CDR3. V shed 4 bases, J shed 5 bases, and the junction held 2 bases outside the gene matches. The CDR3 DNA is TGTGCCAGCTCACAGGGACTAGCGGGAGTAGATACGCAGTATTTT. Translated: CASSQGLAGVDTQYF.

The chain has TRBV5-1 and TRBJ1-1; D may be TRBD1 (6 bases). Germline V CDR1 and CDR2: SGHRS, YFSETQ. With 7 bases removed from V and 1 base from J, the gap between germline ends came to 14 bases. The CDR3 length is 14 residues. CDR3 in amino acids: CASFFYRENTEAFF. CDR3 sequence (DNA): TGCGCCAGCTTTTTTTACAGGGAGAACACTGAAGCTTTCTTT. The variable domain in full, with the rest retrieved from reference TRBV5-1 and TRBJ1-1, is KAGVTQTPRYLIKTRGQQVTLSCSPISGHRSVSWYQQTPGQGLQFLFEYFSETQRNKGNFPGRFSGRQFSNSRSEMNVSTLELGDSALYLCASFFYRENTEAFFGQGTRLTVV.

The chain joins TRBV6-6 to TRBJ2-1; the match to TRBD2 covers 8 bases. The V segment lost 7 bases and the J segment 7 bases; nucleotides outside the gene matches: 3. Looked up from germline, CDR1 is MNHNY and CDR2 is SVGAGI (reference sequence). The CDR3 runs to 12 residues. CDR3 protein: CASTGGRNEQFF. The DNA for the CDR3 is TGTGCCAGCACGGGAGGGCGGAATGAGCAGTTCTTC.

The chain employs TRBV29-1 and TRBJ1-2, with D unresolved. Germline CDR1 and CDR2: SQVTM and ANQGSEA. The CDR3 extends over 12 amino acids. With 4 bases removed from V and 1 base from J, the gap between germline ends came to 7 bases. The CDR3 nucleotides are TGCAGCGTTGGTGAGATTAACTATGGCTACACCTTC. This sequence encodes CSVGEINYGYTF.

The genes are TRBV7-2 and TRBJ2-7, with no clear D. Germline CDR1 is SGHTA and CDR2 is FQGNSA. The CDR3 is 13 amino acids. V lost 5 bases and J 4 bases, leaving 12 bases between the germline ends. The CDR3 bases are TGTGCCAGCAGCCGTCCCGAGCTATACGAGCAGTACTTC. Encoded protein: CASSRPELYEQYF.

The V gene is TRBV2, the J gene TRBJ1-1, with D possibly matching TRBD1 (6 bases). V lost 5 bases and J 0 bases, leaving 10 bases between the germline ends. This CDR3 has 14 residues. Germline V CDR1 and CDR2: SNHLY, FYNNEI. The DNA for the CDR3 is TGTGCCAGCAGTTACAGGGTGATGAACACTGAAGCTTTCTTT. Its protein product is CASSYRVMNTEAFF. The full variable domain, in which reference TRBV2 and TRBJ1-1 provide the parts outside the CDR3, is EPEVTQTPSHQVTQMGQEVILRCVPISNHLYFYWYRQILGQKVEFLVSFYNNEISEKSEIFDDQFSVERPDGSNFTLKIRSTKLEDSAMYFCASSYRVMNTEAFFGQGTRLTVV.

The chain uses TRBV6-1 and TRBJ1-2; no definite D call. The V end lost 4 bases, the J end lost 4 bases, and 10 bases lay between the germline ends. Germline V gene data show CDR1 as MNHNS and CDR2 as SASEGT. This CDR3 spans 13 amino acids. CDR3 amino acids: CASSVQDFYGYTF. In DNA, the CDR3 is TGTGCCAGCAGTGTGCAGGACTTCTATGGCTACACCTTC.

The chain has TRBV6-1 and TRBJ1-6; D remains ambiguous. The CDR3 has 12 amino acids. In germline, CDR1 is MNHNS, CDR2 SASEGT. The ends were cut back, 10 bases at V and 7 bases at J, with 11 bases in the middle. In nucleotides, the CDR3 is TGTGCCATCGGACTGGGGAATTCACCCCTCCACTTT. This sequence encodes CAIGLGNSPLHF.

The chain uses TRBV25-1 and TRBJ2-3, with 11 positions matching TRBD1. Germline CDR1 MGHDK, CDR2 SYGVNS. This CDR3 is 16 amino acids long. The trim removed 7 bases at V and 2 bases at J, leaving 8 bases unmatched. The CDR3 sequence: CASNPGTGGNTDTQYF. CDR3 DNA: TGTGCCAGCAATCCCGGGACAGGGGGAAACACAGATACGCAGTATTTT.

The chain combines TRBV30 with TRBJ2-2, with D perhaps TRBD1 (6 bases). Germline CDR1 GTSNPN, CDR2 SVGIG (reference sequence). The CDR3 runs to 17 residues. The V end lost 2 bases, the J end lost 2 bases, and 18 bases lay between the germline ends. The chain's CDR3 is CAWSWGRLADNTGELFF. In DNA form, the CDR3 reads TGTGCCTGGAGTTGGGGGCGGCTAGCAGATAACACCGGGGAGCTGTTTTTT. The full variable domain, its missing parts supplied by reference TRBV30 and TRBJ2-2, is SQTIHQWPATLVQPVGSPLSLECTVEGTSNPNLYWYRQAAGRGLQLLFYSVGIGQISSEVPQNLSASRPQDRQFILSSKKLLLSDSGFYLCAWSWGRLADNTGELFFGEGSRLTVL.

This chain joins TRBV5-6 and TRBJ1-1; perhaps TRBD1 as D (5 bases). This CDR3 has 15 amino acids. Germline CDR1 and CDR2: SGHDT and YYEEEE. V was pared by 4 bases and J by 0 bases, with 13 bases between. Here the CDR3 reads CASSTFGGMNTEAFF. Written as DNA, the CDR3 is TGTGCCAGCAGCACCTTCGGGGGGATGAACACTGAAGCTTTCTTT.

V is TRBV27 and J is TRBJ1-3; D may be TRBD1 (6 bases). CDR3 length: 15 residues. Deletions cut 5 bases from V and 1 base from J, with 12 bases between. Germline CDR1 is MNHEY and CDR2 is SMNVEV (reference sequence). The chain's CDR3 is CASSRQGSSGNTIYF. CDR3 nucleotide sequence: TGTGCCAGCAGTCGGCAGGGGAGTTCTGGAAACACCATATATTTT.

This chain links TRBV30 with TRBJ2-3; 9 nucleotides align to TRBD2. Germline-derived CDR1 and CDR2 are GTSNPN and SVGIG (reference sequence). The CDR3 is made up of 14 amino acids. CDR3 coding DNA: TGTGTGGCGGGGGGGATGGGGCCGCGGTTGGGGCAGTATTTT. The encoded protein is CVAGGMGPRLGQYF.

The chain is built from TRBV4-1 and TRBJ2-1; 9 nucleotides agree with TRBD2. The CDR3 loop spans 16 amino acids. Germline V gene lookup returns CDR1 MGHRA and CDR2 YSYEKL. J was trimmed by 6 bases and V by 4 bases; bases with no gene match: 10. The CDR3 DNA reads as TGCGCCAGCAGCCGACTAGCGGACCTAATCGGCAATGAGCAGTTCTTC. This gives the protein CASSRLADLIGNEQFF.

This rearrangement joins TRBV10-2 to TRBJ2-1, with 11 positions matching TRBD2. The CDR3 extends over 16 amino acids. Germline CDR1 WSHSY, CDR2 SAAADI. V lost 3 bases to trimming and J lost 9 bases; unmatched junction nucleotides: 10. The CDR3, as DNA: TGCGCCAGCAGTGACGGACTAGCGGGCATTTATGGTGAGCAGTTCTTC. Protein sequence: CASSDGLAGIYGEQFF.

V is TRBV6-5 and J is TRBJ1-2; 7 nucleotides agree with TRBD1. Germline trimming cut 7 bases from V and 8 bases from J; bases unmatched to any gene: 10. There are 13 residues in the CDR3. Germline V gene sequence: CDR1 MNHEY, CDR2 SVGAGI. This CDR3 is CASTLNRGGGYTF. CDR3 coding DNA: TGTGCCAGCACCTTAAACAGGGGTGGAGGCTACACCTTC.

The V call is TRBV28, the J call TRBJ1-5, with TRBD1 matching over 7 bases. Germline CDR1 MDHEN, CDR2 SYDVKM. The CDR3 is made up of 14 amino acids. The V gene end was trimmed by 10 bases and the J gene end by 4 bases; junction bases not matched to a gene: 10. The CDR3 DNA follows: TGTGCCACTACCGACAGGGTTGGTAATCAGCCCCAGCATTTT. This codes for CATTDRVGNQPQHF.

The chain carries TRBV7-9 and TRBJ2-2; 7 nucleotides align to TRBD1. Trimming removed 1 base from V and 4 bases from J; junction bases left unmatched: 9. The germline V gene has CDR1 SEHNR and CDR2 FQNEAQ (reference sequence). This CDR3 has 17 residues. CDR3 region: CASSLGGTAVRTGELFF. The CDR3 DNA reads TGTGCCAGCAGCTTAGGAGGGACAGCCGTACGCACCGGGGAGCTGTTTTTT.

The V and J genes are TRBV5-1 and TRBJ2-1; 7 bases agree with TRBD2. Per germline, CDR1 SGHRS and CDR2 YFSETQ. Losses at the gene ends were 4 bases for V and 3 bases for J; bases not matched to a gene: 7. The CDR3 runs to 15 residues. CDR3 loop: CASSPGLGDYNEQFF. DNA for the CDR3: TGCGCCAGCAGCCCAGGACTAGGGGACTACAATGAGCAGTTCTTC. The whole variable domain, filled in from reference TRBV5-1 and TRBJ2-1, reads KAGVTQTPRYLIKTRGQQVTLSCSPISGHRSVSWYQQTPGQGLQFLFEYFSETQRNKGNFPGRFSGRQFSNSRSEMNVSTLELGDSALYLCASSPGLGDYNEQFFGPGTRLTVL.

The chain carries TRBV5-1 and TRBJ1-3; D may be TRBD1 (5 bases). V was cut by 0 bases and J by 16 bases, with 17 bases left in between. This CDR3 is 13 amino acids long. Germline V CDR1 and CDR2: SGHRS, YFSETQ. The CDR3 region has the DNA TGCGCCAGCAGCTTGGATGGCTTTCAGGGAACCTATTTT. This translates into CASSLDGFQGTYF.

The rearrangement links TRBV19 to TRBJ1-4; 8 bases are shared with TRBD1. V dropped 4 bases and J dropped 8; count of bases not matched to a gene: 9. The germline CDR1 and CDR2 sequences are LNHDA and SQIVND (reference sequence). The CDR3 is made up of 15 amino acids. The CDR3: CASSRGTGGVEKLFF. The CDR3, as DNA: TGTGCCAGTAGTAGGGGCACAGGGGGAGTAGAAAAACTGTTTTTT.

V and J are TRBV27 and TRBJ2-3; TRBD2 matches 12 bases. Germline V gene data show CDR1 as MNHEY and CDR2 as SMNVEV (reference sequence). The CDR3 consists of 18 residues. J was trimmed by 1 base and V by 4 bases; bases with no gene match: 9. This CDR3 is CASSSRRRTSGGTDTQYF. Here the CDR3 DNA reads TGTGCCAGCAGTTCTCGACGCCGGACTAGCGGGGGCACAGATACGCAGTATTTT.